The 8 T cell receptor beta chains in this list originate from one sample, sequenced in a study of blood T cell repertoires in COVID-19. Repertoires were generated with immunoSEQ multiplex PCR, while TCRdb's copy carries only in-frame clones and drops some. The data show about 300,000 clones, 88% seen once. What was sequenced was peripheral blood. The receptors derive from a woman aged 30 to 39 who had recovered from COVID-19.

This sequence joins TRBV6-1 and TRBJ1-3; the D is unclear. With 2 bases removed from V and 1 base from J, the gap between germline ends came to 18 bases. The CDR3 has 18 residues. The germline V gene has CDR1 MNHNS and CDR2 SASEGT. CDR3 sequence (DNA): TGTGCCAGCAGTGAAACGAGGGATGTCTGGGTTTCTGGAAACACCATATATTTT. It yields the protein CASSETRDVWVSGNTIYF.

This chain joins TRBV28 and TRBJ2-7, with TRBD1 as a possible D gene (6 bases). The length of the CDR3 is 12 residues. Deletions cut 5 bases from V and 6 bases from J, with 11 bases between. CDR1 is MDHEN, CDR2 SYDVKM, per germline. The CDR3 sequence is CASSLAGAEQYF. The CDR3 nucleotides are TGTGCCAGCAGTCTAGCAGGGGCCGAGCAGTACTTC.

This rearrangement joins TRBV19 to TRBJ2-1; 7 nucleotides agree with TRBD1. The junction had 8 bases not matched to a gene; V was cut back by 4 bases and J by 5 bases. This CDR3 is built from 15 residues. Germline loops: CDR1 LNHDA, CDR2 SQIVND (reference sequence). The CDR3 DNA follows: TGTGCCAGTAGTACCACCGGGACAGCAAACAATGAGCAGTTCTTC. Its translation is CASSTTGTANNEQFF.

V gene TRBV20-1 combines with J gene TRBJ2-2, with unresolved D. Trimming pared 3 bases from V and 6 bases from J, leaving 17 bases between. In germline, CDR1 is DFQATT, CDR2 SNEGSKA (reference sequence). This CDR3 is built from 15 residues. This chain's CDR3 is CSASPGYPKSGELFF. CDR3 DNA sequence: TGCAGTGCTAGTCCGGGTTATCCAAAATCCGGGGAGCTGTTTTTT.

Note on this clone: Other DNA sequences of this sample code for an identical CDR3. The V gene is TRBV7-9, the J gene TRBJ1-2; D remains ambiguous. The CDR3 extends over 12 amino acids. Per the germline V gene, CDR1 is SEHNR and CDR2 is FQNEAQ (reference sequence). V shed 2 bases and J shed 4 bases, with 5 bases lying between them. CDR3 in DNA: TGTGCCAGCAGCTTAACCGGCTATGGCTACACCTTC. Translating gives CASSLTGYGYTF.

The V gene is TRBV18, the J gene TRBJ2-1, with 9 nucleotides matching TRBD1. This CDR3 region has 17 residues. The ends lost 3 bases at V and 3 bases at J; junction bases unmatched: 9. Germline V CDR1 and CDR2: KGHSH, LQKENI. This CDR3 reads CASSPLLGTGNYNEQFF. CDR3 bases: TGTGCCAGCTCACCGCTTCTCGGGACAGGGAACTACAATGAGCAGTTCTTC. Looking up the rest from reference TRBV18 and TRBJ2-1 gives the full variable domain: NAGVMQNPRHLVRRRGQEARLRCSPMKGHSHVYWYRQLPEEGLKFMVYLQKENIIDESGMPKERFSAEFPKEGPSILRIQQVVRGDSAAYFCASSPLLGTGNYNEQFFGPGTRLTVL.

The chain joins TRBV6-6 to TRBJ1-3, with a possible D match to TRBD1 (5 bases). Trimming took 6 bases from V and 0 from J, leaving 12 bases between them. Germline-derived CDR1 and CDR2 are MNHNY and SVGAGI (reference sequence). CDR3 length equals 15 residues. The CDR3 sequence: CASRQGSNSGNTIYF. CDR3 nucleotides: TGTGCCAGCAGGCAGGGTTCGAACTCTGGAAACACCATATATTTT.

This clone occurred once. V usage is TRBV28 and J usage is TRBJ2-3; 10 bases are shared with TRBD2. CDR3 length equals 14 residues. V lost 10 bases to trimming and J lost 3 bases; unmatched junction nucleotides: 7. From germline, CDR1 is MDHEN and CDR2 SYDVKM. CDR3 residues: CATRAGGLTDTQYF. The CDR3 DNA sequence: TGTGCCACCAGAGCGGGGGGGCTTACAGATACGCAGTATTTT.